The 14 T cell receptor beta chains in this list originate from one sample, sequenced in a study of OX40 agonist ivuxolimab in advanced cancers. Some clones are missing from TCRdb's copy, which holds only in-frame ones; the method was immunoSEQ multiplex PCR. The repertoire has roughly 75,000 clones, roughly 86% of them found once; the top ten carry roughly 0.77%. This specimen consisted of CD4+ or CD8+ T cells sorted from blood, obtained in a trial of the OX40 agonist ivuxolimab. The receptors originated from an adult with an advanced solid tumor such as melanoma, head and neck, liver or kidney cancer.

This chain uses TRBV10-3 with TRBJ2-5; 11 nucleotides line up with TRBD2. V gave up 0 bases and J gave up 2 bases; unmatched junction bases: 5. This CDR3 comprises 17 residues. Germline assignment: CDR1 ENHRY and CDR2 SYGVKD. CDR3 residues: CAISESTRTSGQETQYF. CDR3 DNA: TGTGCCATCAGTGAGTCGACTCGGACTAGCGGGCAAGAGACCCAGTACTTC.

This chain joins TRBV11-2 and TRBJ2-1; TRBD2 aligns across 7 bases. This CDR3 spans 13 amino acids. Trimming cost V 1 base and J 15 bases; bases outside gene matches: 9. Looked up from germline, CDR1 is SGHAT and CDR2 is FQNNGV. CDR3 nucleotides: TGTGCCAGCAGCTTAGCTAGCCAGCGGGGTCGGTTCTTC. Translation: CASSLASQRGRFF.

The rearrangement joins TRBV5-1 to TRBJ2-5; 11 positions agree with TRBD2. This CDR3 is built from 16 residues. CDR1 is SGHRS, CDR2 YFSETQ, per germline. Unmatched junction bases numbered 5, after V lost 0 bases and J lost 4 bases. CDR3 coding DNA: TGCGCCAGCAGCTTGGAACTAGCGGGAGAGGGAGAGACCCAGTACTTC. Translation gives CASSLELAGEGETQYF.

The rearrangement uses TRBV18 and TRBJ2-1, with 8 bases matching TRBD2. V gave up 1 base and J gave up 6 bases; unmatched junction bases: 8. Germline CDR1 KGHSH, CDR2 LQKENI. The CDR3 totals 16 residues. CDR3 nucleotides: TGTGCCAGCTCACCACTAAGTAGCGGGAACAGCAATGAGCAGTTCTTC. It specifies CASSPLSSGNSNEQFF.

J is TRBJ2-5 and V is TRBV5-1; tentatively, D is TRBD2 (6 bases). The CDR3 covers 14 residues. V lost 3 bases to trimming and J lost 5 bases, with 14 bases between them. Germline loops: CDR1 SGHRS, CDR2 YFSETQ. The CDR3 reads CASSSGRGMETQYF. In DNA, the CDR3 is TGCGCCAGCAGCTCGGGGCGGGGTATGGAGACCCAGTACTTC.

In its sample, this clone was seen a few times. The chain carries TRBV7-2 and TRBJ2-5, with 10 bases identical to TRBD1. CDR1 and CDR2 from the germline V gene are SGHTA and FQGNSA. V lost 6 bases, J lost 3 bases, and 7 bases stayed unmatched. The CDR3 is 15 amino acids. The CDR3 region is CASSLSGTGEETQYF. The CDR3, as DNA: TGTGCCAGCAGTTTATCCGGGACAGGGGAAGAGACCCAGTACTTC.

V usage is TRBV5-1 and J usage is TRBJ2-3; possible D gene TRBD1, 5 bases. This CDR3 contains 16 residues. Trimming stripped 0 bases from V and 0 bases from J, with 11 bases between. In germline, CDR1 is SGHRS, CDR2 YFSETQ. The CDR3 loop is CASSLAATASTDTQYF. As DNA, the CDR3 is TGCGCCAGCAGCTTGGCCGCGACAGCTAGCACAGATACGCAGTATTTT.

The chain employs TRBV2 and TRBJ2-1, with TRBD2 matching over 7 bases. CDR3 length equals 15 residues. J lost 1 base, V lost 5 bases, and 5 bases had no gene match. CDR1 SNHLY and CDR2 FYNNEI come from the germline V gene. CDR3 residues: CASSRSGLSYNEQFF. CDR3 in DNA: TGTGCCAGCAGTCGTAGCGGGCTGTCCTACAATGAGCAGTTCTTC.

V is TRBV7-2 and J is TRBJ2-3; 8 bases align to TRBD2. V lost 3 bases to trimming and J lost 6 bases; unmatched junction nucleotides: 5. The germline V gene encodes CDR1 SGHTA and CDR2 FQGNSA. This CDR3 spans 14 amino acids. The CDR3 nucleotides read TGTGCCAGCAGCTTGTCCGGGGGGGCTGATACGCAGTATTTT. It yields the protein CASSLSGGADTQYF.

Concerning this clone itself: Other DNA sequences from this sample encode an identical CDR3 as well. V usage is TRBV29-1 and J usage is TRBJ1-1; 7 nucleotides match TRBD1. Germline V gene lookup returns CDR1 SQVTM and CDR2 ANQGSEA. V gave up 6 bases and J gave up 5 bases; unmatched junction bases: 6. The CDR3 spans 12 residues. DNA of the CDR3: TGCAGCGTGGCGACAGGGACGACTGAAGCTTTCTTT. Its translation: CSVATGTTEAFF.

The rearrangement joins TRBV6-1 to TRBJ2-7; weak D call: TRBD1 (5 bases). Germline loops: CDR1 MNHNS, CDR2 SASEGT. This CDR3 region has 13 residues. Trimming took 4 bases from V and 4 from J, leaving 11 bases between them. The CDR3 sequence is CASSAFQGYEQYF. The CDR3 coding sequence is TGTGCCAGCAGTGCATTTCAGGGTTACGAGCAGTACTTC.

The chain joins TRBV5-1 to TRBJ2-1; 8 bases map to TRBD2. V lost 4 bases to trimming and J lost 7 bases; unmatched junction nucleotides: 10. CDR3 length equals 15 residues. Germline lookup yields CDR1 SGHRS and CDR2 YFSETQ. CDR3 amino acids: CASSRGSGMRNEQFF. The CDR3 nucleotides read TGCGCCAGCAGCCGTGGTAGCGGGATGCGGAATGAGCAGTTCTTC.

This clone was seen once. The chain combines TRBV6-4 with TRBJ1-1; tentatively, D is TRBD1 (6 bases). This CDR3 comprises 14 residues. Germline V gene sequence: CDR1 MRHNA, CDR2 SNTAGT. V lost 7 bases and J 5 bases, leaving 17 bases between the germline ends. The CDR3 nucleotides read TGTGCCAGCAAACTAAACAGGGATTCGACTGAAGCTTTCTTT. Protein product: CASKLNRDSTEAFF.

The chain combines TRBV5-6 with TRBJ1-2; weak D call: TRBD1 (6 bases). Germline CDR1 is SGHDT and CDR2 is YYEEEE. The length of the CDR3 is 14 residues. Trimming stripped 1 base from V and 4 bases from J, with 11 bases between. For the CDR3, the DNA is TGTGCCAGCAGCTTGATTACGGACAGCTATGGCTACACCTTC. Its protein is CASSLITDSYGYTF.